This T cell receptor (beta chain) was observed in a study of blood T cell repertoires in COVID-19. Looking at the study overall: Samples of COVID-19 (acute and convalescent) were obtained from the United States, Italy and Spain. Sources were T cells, B-cell-depleted T cells, or PBMCs; the material itself was cDNA or gDNA.

The trim removed 6 bases at V and 6 bases at J, leaving 6 bases unmatched. Germline V gene lookup returns CDR1 LNHDA and CDR2 SQIVND (reference sequence). This CDR3 region has 15 residues. In the authors' workflow: Counts of nucleated cells, estimated from reference gene primer amplification, were obtained. The assay was immunoSEQ multiplex PCR, and TCRdb's table has in-frame clones only and misses some. V, J and clone size derive from that table, while D and trimming were established from the DNA sequence. The sample consists of 68,000 or so clones, roughly 86% of them appearing once. The chain links TRBV19 to TRBJ2-2, with 11 bases lining up with TRBD1. The sample comprised peripheral blood. This clonotype was sampled from a man in his fifties with acute or convalescent COVID-19. The DNA of the CDR3 is TGTGCCAGTAGCCTCGGGACAGGGGGTCCCGGGGAGCTGTTTTTT. This sequence encodes CASSLGTGGPGELFF.